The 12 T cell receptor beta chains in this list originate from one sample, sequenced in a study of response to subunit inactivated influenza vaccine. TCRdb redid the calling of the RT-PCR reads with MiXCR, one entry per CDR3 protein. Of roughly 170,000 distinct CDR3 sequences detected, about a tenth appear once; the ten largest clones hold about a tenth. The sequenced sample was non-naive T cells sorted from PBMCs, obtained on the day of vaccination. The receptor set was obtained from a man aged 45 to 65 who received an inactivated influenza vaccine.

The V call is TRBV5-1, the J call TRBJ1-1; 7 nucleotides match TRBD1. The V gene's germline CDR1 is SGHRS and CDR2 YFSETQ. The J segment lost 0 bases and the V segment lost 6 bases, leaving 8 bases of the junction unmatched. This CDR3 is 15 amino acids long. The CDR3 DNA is TGCGCCAGCACCCCACAGGGGACAGTGAACACTGAAGCTTTCTTT. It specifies CASTPQGTVNTEAFF.

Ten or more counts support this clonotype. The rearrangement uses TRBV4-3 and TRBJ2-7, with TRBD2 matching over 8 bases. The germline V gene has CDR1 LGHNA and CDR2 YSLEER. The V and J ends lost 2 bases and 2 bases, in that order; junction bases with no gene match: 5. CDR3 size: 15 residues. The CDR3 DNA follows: TGCGCCAGCAGCCAACAATACGGGGGGGCCTACGAGCAGTACTTC. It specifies CASSQQYGGAYEQYF.

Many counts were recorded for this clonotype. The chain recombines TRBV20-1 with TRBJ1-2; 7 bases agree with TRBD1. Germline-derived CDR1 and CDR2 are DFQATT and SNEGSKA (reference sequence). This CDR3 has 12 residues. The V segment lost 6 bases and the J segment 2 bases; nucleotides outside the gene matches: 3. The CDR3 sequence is CSAHRGNYGYTF. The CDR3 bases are TGCAGTGCCCACAGGGGAAACTATGGCTACACCTTC.

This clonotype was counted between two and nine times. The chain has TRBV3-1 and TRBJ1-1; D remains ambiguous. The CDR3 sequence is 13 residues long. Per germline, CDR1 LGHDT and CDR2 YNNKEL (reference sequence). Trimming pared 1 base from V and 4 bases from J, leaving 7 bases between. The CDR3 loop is CASSQAGGTEAFF. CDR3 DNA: TGTGCCAGCAGCCAAGCGGGAGGCACTGAAGCTTTCTTT. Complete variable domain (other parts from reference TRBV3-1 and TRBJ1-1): DTAVSQTPKYLVTQMGNDKSIKCEQNLGHDTMYWYKQDSKKFLKIMFSYNNKELIINETVPNRFSPKSPDKAHLNLHINSLELGDSAVYFCASSQAGGTEAFFGQGTRLTVV.

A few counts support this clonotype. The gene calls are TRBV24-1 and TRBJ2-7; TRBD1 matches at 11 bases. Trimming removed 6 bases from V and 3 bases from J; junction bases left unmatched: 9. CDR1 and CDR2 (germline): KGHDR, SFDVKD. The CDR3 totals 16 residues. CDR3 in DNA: TGTGCCACCAGTTCCACCGGGACAGGGGGGCTCTACGAGCAGTACTTC. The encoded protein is CATSSTGTGGLYEQYF.

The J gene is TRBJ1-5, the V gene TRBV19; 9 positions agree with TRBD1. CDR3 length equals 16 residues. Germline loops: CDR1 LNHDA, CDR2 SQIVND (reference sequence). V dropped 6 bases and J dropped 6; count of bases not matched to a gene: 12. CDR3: CASRPYRDRVSQPQHF. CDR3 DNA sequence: TGTGCCAGTAGACCATACCGGGACAGGGTATCTCAGCCCCAGCATTTT.

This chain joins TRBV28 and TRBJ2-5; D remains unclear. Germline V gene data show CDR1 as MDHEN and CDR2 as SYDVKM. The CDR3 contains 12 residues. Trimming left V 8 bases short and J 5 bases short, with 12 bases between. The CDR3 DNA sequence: TGTGCCAGCGGCCTTCGCCCGGAGACCCAGTACTTC. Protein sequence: CASGLRPETQYF.

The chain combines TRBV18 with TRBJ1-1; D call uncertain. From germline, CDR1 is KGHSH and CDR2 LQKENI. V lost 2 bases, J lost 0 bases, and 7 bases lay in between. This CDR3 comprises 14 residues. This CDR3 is CASSPWSVNTEAFF. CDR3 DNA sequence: TGTGCCAGCTCACCATGGTCTGTGAACACTGAAGCTTTCTTT.

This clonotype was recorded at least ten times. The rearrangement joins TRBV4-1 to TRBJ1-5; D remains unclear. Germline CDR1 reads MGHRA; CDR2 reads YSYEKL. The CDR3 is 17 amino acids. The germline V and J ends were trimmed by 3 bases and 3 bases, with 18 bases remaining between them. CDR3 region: CASSHPGTLTFNQPQHF. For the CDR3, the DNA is TGCGCCAGCAGCCACCCAGGTACCCTTACCTTCAATCAGCCCCAGCATTTT.

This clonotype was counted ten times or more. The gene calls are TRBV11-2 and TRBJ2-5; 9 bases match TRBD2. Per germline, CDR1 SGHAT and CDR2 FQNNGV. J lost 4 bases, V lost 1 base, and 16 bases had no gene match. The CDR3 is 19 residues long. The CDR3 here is CASSLGVWSGRRRGETQYF. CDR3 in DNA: TGTGCCAGCAGCTTAGGGGTGTGGAGCGGGAGGAGGAGAGGAGAGACCCAGTACTTC. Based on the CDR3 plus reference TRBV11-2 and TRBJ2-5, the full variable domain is EAGVAQSPRYKIIEKRQSVAFWCNPISGHATLYWYQQILGQGPKLLIQFQNNGVVDDSQLPKDRFSAERLKGVDSTLKIQPAKLEDSAVYLCASSLGVWSGRRRGETQYFGPGTRLLVL.

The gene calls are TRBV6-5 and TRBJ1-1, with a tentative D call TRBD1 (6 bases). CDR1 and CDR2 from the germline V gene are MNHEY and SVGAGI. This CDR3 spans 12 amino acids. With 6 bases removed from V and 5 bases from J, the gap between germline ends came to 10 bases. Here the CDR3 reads CASRTTGTEAFF. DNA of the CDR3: TGTGCCAGCAGGACCACAGGGACTGAAGCTTTCTTT.

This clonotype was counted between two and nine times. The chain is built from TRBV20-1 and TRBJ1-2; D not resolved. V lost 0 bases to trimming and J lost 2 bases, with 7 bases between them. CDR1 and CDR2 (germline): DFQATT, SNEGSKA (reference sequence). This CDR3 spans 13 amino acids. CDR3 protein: CSARDMENYGYTF. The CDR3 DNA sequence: TGCAGTGCTAGAGATATGGAGAACTATGGCTACACCTTC.